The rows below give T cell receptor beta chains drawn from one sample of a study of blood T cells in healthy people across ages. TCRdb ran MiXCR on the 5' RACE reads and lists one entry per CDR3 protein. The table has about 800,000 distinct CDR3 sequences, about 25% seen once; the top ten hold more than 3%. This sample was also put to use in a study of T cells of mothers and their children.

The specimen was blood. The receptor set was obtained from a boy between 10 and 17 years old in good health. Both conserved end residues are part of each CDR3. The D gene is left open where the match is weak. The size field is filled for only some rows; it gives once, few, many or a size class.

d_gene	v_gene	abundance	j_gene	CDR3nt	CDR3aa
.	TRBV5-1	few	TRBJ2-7	TGCGCCAGCAGCTACGGGACCGCAGCCTACGAGCAGTACTTC	CASSYGTAAYEQYF
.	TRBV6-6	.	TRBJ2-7	TGTGCCAGCAGTTACAATCAGGGGTCCCACGAGCAGTACTTC	CASSYNQGSHEQYF
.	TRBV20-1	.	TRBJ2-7	TGCAGTGCTAGCGTGGGTACCTACGAGCAGTACTTC	CSASVGTYEQYF
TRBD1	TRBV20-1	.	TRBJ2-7	TGCAGTGCTAGGGGGACAGTGAGCTCCTACGAGCAGTACTTC	CSARGTVSSYEQYF
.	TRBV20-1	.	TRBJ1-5	TGCAGTGGGAGAGGGAGCCGCAATCAGCCCCATCATTTT	CSGRGSRNQPHHF
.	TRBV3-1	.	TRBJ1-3	TGTGCCAGCAGCCAAGATAGTAACTCACTGACTGGAAACACCATATATTTT	CASSQDSNSLTGNTIYF
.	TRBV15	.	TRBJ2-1	TGTGCCACCAGCAGAGATTATGATGAGCAGTTCTTC	CATSRDYDEQFF
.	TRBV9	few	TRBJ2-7	TGTGCCAGCAGCGTAGTGTCGGAACAGGGACCCCACGAGCAGTACTTC	CASSVVSEQGPHEQYF
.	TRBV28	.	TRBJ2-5	TGTGCCAGCAGTTTATTTTATCGGGAGACCCAGTACTTC	CASSLFYRETQYF
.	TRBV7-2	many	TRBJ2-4	TGTGCCAGCAGCTCGACGGGGGCGGCCAAAAACATTCAGTACTTC	CASSSTGAAKNIQYF
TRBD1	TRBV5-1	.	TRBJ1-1	TGCGCCAGCAGCTTGGGACAGGGGTATCCTGAAGCTTTCTTT	CASSLGQGYPEAFF
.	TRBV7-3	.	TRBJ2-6	TGTGCCAGCAGCTTAACTTCGCCAGCCTCCTTTTCTGGGGCCAACGTCCTGACTTTC	CASSLTSPASFSGANVLTF
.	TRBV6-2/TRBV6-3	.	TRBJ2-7	TGTGCCAGCCTGGGGTTGGACACTAACTCCTACGAGCAGTACTTC	CASLGLDTNSYEQYF
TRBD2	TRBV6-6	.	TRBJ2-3	TGTGCCAGCAGATCCCGGACTAGAGCGGATACGCAGTATTTT	CASRSRTRADTQYF
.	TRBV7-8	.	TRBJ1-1	TGTGCCAGCAGCAAGAATACCCCAGGGTTCACTGAAGCTTTCTTT	CASSKNTPGFTEAFF
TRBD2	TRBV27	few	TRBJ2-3	TGTGCCAGCAGTTCTCTCTCACTAGCGGAACGCACAGATACGCAGTATTTT	CASSSLSLAERTDTQYF
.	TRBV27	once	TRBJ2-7	TGTGCCAGCAGTGCGACAGTGAGCGGCTACGAGCAGTACTTC	CASSATVSGYEQYF
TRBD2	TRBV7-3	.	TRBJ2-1	TGTGCCAGCAGCTTTACCGGGACTAGCAATGAGCAGTTCTTC	CASSFTGTSNEQFF
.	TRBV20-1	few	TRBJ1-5	TGCAGTGCTAGAGAGGGCTCGAGCAATCAGCCCCAGCATTTT	CSAREGSSNQPQHF
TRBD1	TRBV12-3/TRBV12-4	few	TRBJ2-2	TGTGCCAGCAGCCGGGACAGGAATTCTGGGGATCGGGAGCTGTTTTTT	CASSRDRNSGDRELFF
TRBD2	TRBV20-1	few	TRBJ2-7	TGCAGTGCTAGAAGCGGGAACCCTTACGAGCAGTACTTC	CSARSGNPYEQYF
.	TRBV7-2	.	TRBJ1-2	TGTGCCAGCAGCCCGTCAGGTGGGGATGGCTACACCTTC	CASSPSGGDGYTF
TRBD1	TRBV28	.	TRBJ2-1	TGTGCCAGCAGTCCGGGGACAGGGGCCTACAATGGGCAGTTCTTC	CASSPGTGAYNGQFF
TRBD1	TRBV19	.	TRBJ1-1	TGTGCCAGTAGTCGACCGGGACAGAGAAACACTGAAGCTTTCTTT	CASSRPGQRNTEAFF
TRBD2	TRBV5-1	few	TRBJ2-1	TGCGCCAGCAGCTTGGCAGCGGGAGATAGCAATGAGCAGTTCTTC	CASSLAAGDSNEQFF
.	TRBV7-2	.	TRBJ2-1	TGTGCCAGCAGCTTAATCGATGAGCAGTTCTTC	CASSLIDEQFF
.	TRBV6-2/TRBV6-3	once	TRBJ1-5	TGTGCCAGCAGGGGGTTGCCTGACAATCAGCCCCAGCATTTT	CASRGLPDNQPQHF
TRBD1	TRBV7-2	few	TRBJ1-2	TGTGCCAGCAGCCTCTTCCGGACAGGGAACTATGGCTACACCTTC	CASSLFRTGNYGYTF
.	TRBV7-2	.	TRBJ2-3	TGTGCCAGCAGCTTAGGCCCAGGGTGGACAGATACGCAGTATTTT	CASSLGPGWTDTQYF
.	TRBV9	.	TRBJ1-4	TGTGCCAGCAGCCCAACCGATGTAAGGGAACTGTTTTTT	CASSPTDVRELFF
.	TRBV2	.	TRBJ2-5	TGTGCCAGCAGTGAGGGTAGTAAGACCCAGTACTTC	CASSEGSKTQYF
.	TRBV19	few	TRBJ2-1	TGTGCCAGTAGTATAGAGGCGGGGTGGGCTGGCAGAAGTAACAATGAGCAGTTCTTC	CASSIEAGWAGRSNNEQFF
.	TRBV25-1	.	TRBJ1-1	TGTGCCAGCAGTGCCCCTCTAGAGCAGGGATTTTCCGTGTGTTTCTTT	CASSAPLEQGFSVCFF
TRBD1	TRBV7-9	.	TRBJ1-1	TGTGCCAGCAGCGAGGGACAGGGACCGAGAACTGAAGCTTTCTTT	CASSEGQGPRTEAFF
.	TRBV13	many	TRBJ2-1	TGTGCCAGCAGCTCCTTCTGGGTGGGGAATGAGCAGTTCTTC	CASSSFWVGNEQFF
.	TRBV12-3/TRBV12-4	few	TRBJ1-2	TGTGCCAGCAGTTTAAATCCTCGGGGCTACACCTTC	CASSLNPRGYTF
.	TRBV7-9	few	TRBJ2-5	TGTGCCAGCAGCTCCCCCCGACAGCCCCAAGAGACCCAGTACTTC	CASSSPRQPQETQYF
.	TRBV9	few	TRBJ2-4	TGTGCCAGCAGCGTAGGATCAGCTTTAGCCAAAAACATTCAGTACTTC	CASSVGSALAKNIQYF
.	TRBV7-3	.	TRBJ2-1	TGTGCCAGCAGCTCCGGACTGGGTGAGCAGTTCTTC	CASSSGLGEQFF
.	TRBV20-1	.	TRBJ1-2	TGCAGTGCTAGAGATATAGGGAAACAGAGAGGCTACACCTTC	CSARDIGKQRGYTF
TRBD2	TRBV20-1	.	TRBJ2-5	TGCAGTGCTAGAAAGCGGGGCCAAGAGACCCAGTACTTC	CSARKRGQETQYF
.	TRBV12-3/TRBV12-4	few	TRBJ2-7	TGTGCCAGCAGCCCGAACTTCGACGGATACGAGCAGTACTTC	CASSPNFDGYEQYF
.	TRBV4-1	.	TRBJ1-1	TGCGCCAGCAAGTCGGGGGGGAACACTGAAGCTTTCTTT	CASKSGGNTEAFF
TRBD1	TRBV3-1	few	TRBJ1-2	TGTGCCAGCAGCCGAGCGACAGGGGGGGGCTATGGCTACACCTTC	CASSRATGGGYGYTF
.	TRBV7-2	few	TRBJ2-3	TGTGCCAGCAGCTTAGAGAGCGGCACAGATACGCAGTATTTT	CASSLESGTDTQYF
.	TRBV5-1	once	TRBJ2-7	TGCGCCAGCAGCTTAGGTTTCGACTCCTACGAGCAGTACTTC	CASSLGFDSYEQYF
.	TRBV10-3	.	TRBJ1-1	TGTGCCATCAGTGAGCCCGAAGGGAGCAACACTGAAGCTTTCTTT	CAISEPEGSNTEAFF
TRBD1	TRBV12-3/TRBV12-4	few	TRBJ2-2	TGTGCCAGCAGTCTACAGGGGTGGTCGGCCGGGGAGCTGTTTTTT	CASSLQGWSAGELFF
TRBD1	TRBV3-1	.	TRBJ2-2	TGTGCCAGCAGCCAGGACAGGGTGTTCGCCGGGGAGCTGTTTTTT	CASSQDRVFAGELFF
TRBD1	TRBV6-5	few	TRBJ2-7	TGTGCCAGCAGTTACTGGCGGCAGGGGGTGAAAGAGCAGTACTTC	CASSYWRQGVKEQYF
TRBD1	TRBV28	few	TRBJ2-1	TGTGCCAGCAGTTTATTACGGCGGGACAGGGATGAGCAGTTCTTC	CASSLLRRDRDEQFF
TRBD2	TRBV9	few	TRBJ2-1	TGTGCCAGCACCACGCCGGGGGGAGACAATGAGCAGTTCTTC	CASTTPGGDNEQFF
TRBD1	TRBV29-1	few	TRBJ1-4	TGCAGCGGGGGGGGCGGACAGGATAATGAAAAACTGTTTTTT	CSGGGGQDNEKLFF
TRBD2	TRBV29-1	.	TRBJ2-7	TGCAGCGTTGCTCCGCGACTAGCGCTCTCCTACGAGCAGTACTTC	CSVAPRLALSYEQYF
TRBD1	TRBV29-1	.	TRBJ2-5	TGCAGCGTTGCGGCGATGGGACAGCCCCAAGAGACCCAGTACTTC	CSVAAMGQPQETQYF
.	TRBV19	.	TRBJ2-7	TGTGCCAGTAAGGGGACGGCCCTGTCCTACGAGCAGTACTTC	CASKGTALSYEQYF
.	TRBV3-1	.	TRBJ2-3	TGTGCCAGCGGCCTAAATCAGGGGGGGGCAGATACGCAGTATTTT	CASGLNQGGADTQYF